A selection of T cell receptor beta chains follows, all from one sample in a study of T cells in localized non-small cell lung cancer. Only in-frame clones appear in the TCRdb table, and some are missing; sequencing was by immunoSEQ multiplex PCR. The data show about 78,000 clones, about 83% seen once. Sequences were derived from peripheral blood, sampled before any cancer treatment. Source of these receptors: a man aged 40-75 years with stage I lung adenocarcinoma. Both conserved end residues are part of each CDR3. The order of the fields is J gene, CDR3 length, D gene, clone size, V gene, CDR3 protein, CDR3 DNA. A D gene is named only where the DNA matches it firmly. Rows may omit the clone size; those that give it use once, few, many or a size class.

TRBJ2-4 | 14 | TRBD1 | . | TRBV15 | CATSPGGAKNIQYF | TGTGCCACCAGCCCAGGGGGCGCCAAAAACATTCAGTACTTC
TRBJ2-7 | 11 | . | . | TRBV13 | CASSLNYEQYF | TGTGCCAGCAGCTTAAACTACGAGCAGTACTTC
TRBJ2-5 | 15 | TRBD2 | . | TRBV30 | CARSDQRGGRETQYF | TGTGCCCGCTCCGATCAGCGGGGGGGCCGTGAGACCCAGTACTTC
TRBJ2-7 | 14 | . | . | TRBV7-2 | CASSPAGSSTEQYF | TGTGCCAGCAGCCCCGCCGGATCTTCCACCGAGCAGTACTTC
TRBJ2-7 | 12 | . | . | TRBV7-8 | CASSLDTDEQYF | TGTGCCAGCAGCTTAGATACCGACGAGCAGTACTTC
TRBJ2-7 | 16 | . | once | TRBV6-5 | CASSYSPGPPSYEQYF | TGTGCCAGCAGTTACTCCCCGGGACCGCCGAGCTACGAGCAGTACTTC
TRBJ2-7 | 11 | . | . | TRBV2 | CASSEAREQYF | TGTGCCAGCAGTGAAGCCCGAGAGCAGTACTTC
TRBJ2-2 | 15 | . | . | TRBV28 | CASSSPALGSGELFF | TGTGCCAGCAGTTCTCCAGCTCTAGGGTCCGGGGAGCTGTTTTTT
TRBJ2-3 | 20 | TRBD2 | . | TRBV14 | CASSRWGLAGARTGTDTQYF | TGTGCCAGCAGCCGTTGGGGACTAGCGGGCGCCCGGACGGGCACAGATACGCAGTATTTT
TRBJ1-4 | 15 | . | . | TRBV7-8 | CASSFSFSGNEKLFF | TGTGCCAGCAGCTTTTCATTTTCGGGTAATGAAAAACTGTTTTTT
TRBJ2-1 | 15 | . | . | TRBV11-3 | CASSLEGDGYNEQFF | TGTGCCAGCAGCTTAGAGGGGGACGGATACAATGAGCAGTTCTTC
TRBJ2-5 | 15 | . | . | TRBV15 | CATSKGGIPRDVQYF | TGTGCCACCAGCAAGGGGGGAATCCCCCGGGACGTTCAGTACTTC
TRBJ1-4 | 17 | . | . | TRBV7-2 | CASSLIGPVATNEKLFF | TGTGCCAGCAGCTTAATCGGTCCAGTAGCAACTAATGAAAAACTGTTTTTT
TRBJ1-4 | 16 | TRBD1 | . | TRBV28 | CASSLHRDRFNEKLFF | TGTGCCAGCAGTCTACATAGGGACAGATTCAATGAAAAACTGTTTTTT
TRBJ2-7 | 15 | TRBD2 | . | TRBV19 | CASSILAGGRSEQYF | TGTGCCAGTAGTATCCTAGCGGGAGGGCGTAGCGAGCAGTACTTC
TRBJ1-1 | 14 | TRBD1 | . | TRBV7-9 | CASSPGQGNTEAFF | TGTGCCAGCAGCCCGGGACAGGGGAACACTGAAGCTTTCTTT
TRBJ2-7 | 17 | TRBD2 | . | TRBV10-1 | CASSPGTSGFPPYEQYF | TGCGCCAGCAGCCCCGGGACTAGCGGTTTCCCGCCCTACGAGCAGTACTTC
TRBJ2-1 | 13 | . | . | TRBV27 | CASSLPTGNEQFF | TGTGCCAGCAGTTTACCGACGGGCAATGAGCAGTTCTTC
TRBJ2-7 | 17 | . | once | TRBV4-1 | CASSQEDREYFIYEQYF | TGCGCCAGCAGCCAAGAGGATCGGGAGTATTTTATCTACGAGCAGTACTTC
TRBJ2-4 | 17 | TRBD2 | . | TRBV5-1 | CASSPGLAGVLGNIQYF | TGCGCCAGCAGCCCGGGACTAGCGGGGGTCTTAGGAAACATTCAGTACTTC
TRBJ1-1 | 14 | TRBD1 | . | TRBV5-1 | CASSLTGMATEAFF | TGCGCCAGCAGTTTGACAGGGATGGCCACTGAAGCTTTCTTT
TRBJ2-1 | 16 | TRBD2 | once | TRBV5-1 | CASSHAGTKKDNEQFF | TGCGCCAGCAGCCACGCCGGGACTAAGAAGGACAATGAGCAGTTCTTC
TRBJ1-2 | 12 | . | . | TRBV6-5 | CASSLSGGGYTF | TGTGCCAGCAGTCTTTCGGGTGGCGGCTACACCTTC
TRBJ1-3 | 14 | . | . | TRBV15 | CATSDGSSGNTIYF | TGTGCCACCAGCGACGGGAGTTCTGGAAACACCATATATTTT
TRBJ1-1 | 11 | . | few | TRBV30 | CAWSVYAEAFF | TGTGCCTGGAGTGTTTACGCTGAAGCTTTCTTT
TRBJ2-3 | 11 | . | . | TRBV30 | CAWTSTDTQYF | TGTGCCTGGACTAGCACAGATACGCAGTATTTT
TRBJ1-6 | 16 | . | . | TRBV6-5 | CASSYRRQAHNSPLHF | TGTGCCAGCAGTTATAGGAGACAGGCCCATAATTCACCCCTCCACTTT
TRBJ1-5 | 13 | . | . | TRBV6-5 | CASSWDGNQPQHF | TGTGCCAGCAGTTGGGACGGGAATCAGCCCCAGCATTTT
TRBJ2-1 | 15 | TRBD2 | . | TRBV6-6 | CASTVGGLAGPEQFF | TGTGCCAGCACTGTAGGAGGACTAGCGGGCCCTGAGCAGTTCTTC
TRBJ1-3 | 12 | . | . | TRBV6-5 | CASSTGRNTIYF | TGTGCCAGCAGCACAGGGAGAAACACCATATATTTT
TRBJ2-5 | 14 | . | . | TRBV5-1 | CASSLQGSGETQYF | TGCGCCAGCAGCTTGCAGGGGTCGGGGGAGACCCAGTACTTC
TRBJ2-7 | 17 | . | . | TRBV7-8 | CASRAKSGGWLTYEQYF | TGTGCCAGCAGAGCTAAATCCGGGGGCTGGTTAACCTACGAGCAGTACTTC
TRBJ1-5 | 15 | TRBD1 | . | TRBV2 | CASRTGLNSNQPQHF | TGTGCCAGCAGGACAGGGTTAAATAGCAATCAGCCCCAGCATTTT
TRBJ2-1 | 15 | TRBD2 | once | TRBV7-3 | CASSSGLALDNEQFF | TGTGCCAGCAGCTCGGGACTAGCGTTAGACAATGAGCAGTTCTTC
TRBJ2-1 | 15 | TRBD2 | . | TRBV7-7 | CASSSYNSGSDEQFF | TGTGCTAGCAGCTCCTATAATAGCGGGAGCGATGAGCAGTTCTTC
TRBJ1-1 | 11 | . | . | TRBV12-5 | CASGGNTEAFF | TGTGCTAGTGGGGGAAACACTGAAGCTTTCTTT
TRBJ2-7 | 13 | . | few | TRBV18 | CASSPPVQREQYF | TGTGCCAGCTCACCACCCGTCCAGCGCGAGCAGTACTTC